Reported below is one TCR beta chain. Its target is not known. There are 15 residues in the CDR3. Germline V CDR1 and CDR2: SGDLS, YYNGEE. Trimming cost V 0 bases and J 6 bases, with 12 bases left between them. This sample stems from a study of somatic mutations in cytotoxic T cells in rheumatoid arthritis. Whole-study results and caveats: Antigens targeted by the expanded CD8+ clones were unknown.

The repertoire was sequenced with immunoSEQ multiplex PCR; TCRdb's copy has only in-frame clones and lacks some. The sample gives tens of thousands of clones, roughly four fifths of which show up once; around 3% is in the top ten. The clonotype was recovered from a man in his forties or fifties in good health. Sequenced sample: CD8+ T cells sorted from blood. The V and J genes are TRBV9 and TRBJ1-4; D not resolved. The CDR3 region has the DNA TGTGCCAGCAGCGTAGAGGGCTCCGTGTATGAAAAACTGTTTTTT. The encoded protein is CASSVEGSVYEKLFF.